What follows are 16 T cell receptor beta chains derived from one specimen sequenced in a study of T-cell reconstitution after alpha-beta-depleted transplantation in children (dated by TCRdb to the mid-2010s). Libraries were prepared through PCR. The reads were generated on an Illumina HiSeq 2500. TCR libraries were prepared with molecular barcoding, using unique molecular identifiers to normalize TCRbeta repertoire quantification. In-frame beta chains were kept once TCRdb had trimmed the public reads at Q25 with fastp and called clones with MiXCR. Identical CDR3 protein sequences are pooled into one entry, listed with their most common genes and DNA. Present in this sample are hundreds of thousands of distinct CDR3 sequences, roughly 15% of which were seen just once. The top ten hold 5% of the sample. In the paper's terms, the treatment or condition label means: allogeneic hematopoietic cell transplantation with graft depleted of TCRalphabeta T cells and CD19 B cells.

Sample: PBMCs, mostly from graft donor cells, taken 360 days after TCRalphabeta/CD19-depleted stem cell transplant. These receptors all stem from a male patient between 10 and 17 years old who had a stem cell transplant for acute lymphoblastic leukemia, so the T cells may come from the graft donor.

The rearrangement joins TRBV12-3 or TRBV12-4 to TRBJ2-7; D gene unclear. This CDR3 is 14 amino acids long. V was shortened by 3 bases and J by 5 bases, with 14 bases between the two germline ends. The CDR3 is CASSLADLLNEQYF. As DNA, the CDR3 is TGTGCCAGCAGTTTGGCGGACCTTCTGAACGAGCAGTACTTC.

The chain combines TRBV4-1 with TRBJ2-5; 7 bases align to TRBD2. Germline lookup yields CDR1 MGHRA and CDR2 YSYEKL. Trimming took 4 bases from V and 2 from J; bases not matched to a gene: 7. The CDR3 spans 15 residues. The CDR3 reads CASSPTSVTQETQYF. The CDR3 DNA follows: TGCGCCAGCAGCCCCACTAGCGTAACACAAGAGACCCAGTACTTC.

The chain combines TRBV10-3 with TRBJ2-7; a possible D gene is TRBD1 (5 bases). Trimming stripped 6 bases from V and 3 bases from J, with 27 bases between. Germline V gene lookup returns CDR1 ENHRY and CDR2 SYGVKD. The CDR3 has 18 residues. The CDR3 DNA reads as TGTGCCATCAGCGGCAGAAAGGAGAAGGGGTATGGGAACTACGAGCAGTACTTC. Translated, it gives CAISGRKEKGYGNYEQYF.

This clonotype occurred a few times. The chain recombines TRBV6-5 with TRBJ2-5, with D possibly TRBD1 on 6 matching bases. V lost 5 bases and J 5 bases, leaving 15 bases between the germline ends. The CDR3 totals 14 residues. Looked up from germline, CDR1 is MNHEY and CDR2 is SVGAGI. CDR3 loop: CASSNNRVRETQYF. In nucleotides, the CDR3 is TGTGCCAGCAGTAACAACAGGGTTAGGGAGACCCAGTACTTC.

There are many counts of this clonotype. The CDR3 nucleotides are TGCAGCGTTGTCAAGGGATCCTACGAGCAGTACTTC. It encodes CSVVKGSYEQYF. The chain links TRBV29-1 to TRBJ2-7; D remains unclear. In germline, CDR1 is SQVTM, CDR2 ANQGSEA. The V and J ends lost 4 bases and 1 base respectively, with 8 bases between them. CDR3 size: 12 residues.

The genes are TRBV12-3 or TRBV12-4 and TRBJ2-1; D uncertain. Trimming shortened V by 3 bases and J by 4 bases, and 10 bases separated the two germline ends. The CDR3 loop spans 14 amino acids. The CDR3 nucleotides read TGTGCCAGCAGTTTCTACGAAGGGTACAATGAGCAGTTCTTC. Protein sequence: CASSFYEGYNEQFF.

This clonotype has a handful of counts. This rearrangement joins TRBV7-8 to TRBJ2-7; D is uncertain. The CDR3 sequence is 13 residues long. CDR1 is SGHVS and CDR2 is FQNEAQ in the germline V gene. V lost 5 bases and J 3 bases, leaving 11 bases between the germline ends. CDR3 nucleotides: TGTGCCAGCAGCCCCCTGGCCCTCTACGAGCAGTACTTC. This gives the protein CASSPLALYEQYF.

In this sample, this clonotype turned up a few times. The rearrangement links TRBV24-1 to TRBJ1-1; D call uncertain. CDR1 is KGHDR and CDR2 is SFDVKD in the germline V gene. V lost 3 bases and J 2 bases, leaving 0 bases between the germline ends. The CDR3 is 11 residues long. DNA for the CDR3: TGTGCCACCAGTGATAACACTGAAGCTTTCTTT. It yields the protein CATSDNTEAFF.

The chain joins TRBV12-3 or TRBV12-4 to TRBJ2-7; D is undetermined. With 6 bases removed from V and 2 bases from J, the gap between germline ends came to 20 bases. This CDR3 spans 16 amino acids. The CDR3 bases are TGTGCCAGCAGCCCGAAATTCCCCCTTATTACCTACGAGCAGTACTTC. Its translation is CASSPKFPLITYEQYF.

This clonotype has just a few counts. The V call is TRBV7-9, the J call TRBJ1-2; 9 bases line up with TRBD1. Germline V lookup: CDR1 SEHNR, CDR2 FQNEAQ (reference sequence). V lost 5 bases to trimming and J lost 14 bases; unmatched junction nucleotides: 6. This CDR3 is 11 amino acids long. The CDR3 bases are TGTGCCAGCAGCCCTCAGACAGGGGGAACCTTC. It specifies CASSPQTGGTF.

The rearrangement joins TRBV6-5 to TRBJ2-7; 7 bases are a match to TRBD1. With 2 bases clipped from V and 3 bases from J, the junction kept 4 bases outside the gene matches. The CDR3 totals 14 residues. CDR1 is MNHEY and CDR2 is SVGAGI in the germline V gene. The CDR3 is CASSYGGQLYEQYF. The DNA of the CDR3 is TGTGCCAGCAGTTACGGGGGACAGCTCTACGAGCAGTACTTC.

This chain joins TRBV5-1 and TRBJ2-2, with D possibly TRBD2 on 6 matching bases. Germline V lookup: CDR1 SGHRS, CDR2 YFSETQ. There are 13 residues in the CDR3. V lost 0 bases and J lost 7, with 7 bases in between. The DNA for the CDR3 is TGCGCCAGCAGCTTGGTGCGGGGCGGGGAGCTGTTTTTT. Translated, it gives CASSLVRGGELFF.

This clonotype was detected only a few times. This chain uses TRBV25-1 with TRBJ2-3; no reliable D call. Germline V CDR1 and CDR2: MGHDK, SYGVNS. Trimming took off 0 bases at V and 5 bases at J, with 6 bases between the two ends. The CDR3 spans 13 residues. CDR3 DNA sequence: TGTGCCAGCAGTGAATATCTACAAGATACGCAGTATTTT. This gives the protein CASSEYLQDTQYF.

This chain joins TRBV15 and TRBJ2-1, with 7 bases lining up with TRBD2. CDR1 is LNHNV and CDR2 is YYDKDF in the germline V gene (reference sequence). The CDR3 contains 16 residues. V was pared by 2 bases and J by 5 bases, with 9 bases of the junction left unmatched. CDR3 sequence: CATSRHLAGADNEQFF. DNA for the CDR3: TGTGCCACCAGCAGACACTTAGCGGGTGCCGACAATGAGCAGTTCTTC.

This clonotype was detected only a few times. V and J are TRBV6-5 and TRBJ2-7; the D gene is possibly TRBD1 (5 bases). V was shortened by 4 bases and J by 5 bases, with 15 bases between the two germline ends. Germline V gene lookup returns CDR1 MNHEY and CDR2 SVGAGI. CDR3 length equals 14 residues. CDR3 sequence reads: CASSSHQGWDEQYF. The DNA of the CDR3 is TGTGCCAGCAGTTCACATCAGGGTTGGGACGAGCAGTACTTC.

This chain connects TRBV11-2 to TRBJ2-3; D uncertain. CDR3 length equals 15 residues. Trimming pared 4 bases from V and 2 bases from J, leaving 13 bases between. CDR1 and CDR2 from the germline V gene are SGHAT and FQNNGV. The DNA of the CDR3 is TGTGCCAGCAGCTCCCGTGTGGGCCTCACAGATACGCAGTATTTT. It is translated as CASSSRVGLTDTQYF.